This TCR beta chain was profiled in a study of T cells in localized non-small cell lung cancer. In the case of this clone: Its antigen is currently unknown.

Study results and caveats: The appearance of a median approximately 61 of the top 100 tumor clones was seen in adjacent lung. Uninvolved adjacent lung had the highest recorded T cell clonality, with tumor below it. Longer overall survival associated with higher blood T cell density; shorter survival with higher adjacent-lung clonality.

Repertoires were generated with immunoSEQ multiplex PCR, while TCRdb's copy carries only in-frame clones and drops some. The table includes 60,000 to 75,000 clones, almost 85% detected once. Between the trimmed V and J ends, which lost 1 base and 6 bases, there was a span of 20 bases. Germline CDR1 reads SGHRS; CDR2 reads YFSETQ. The CDR3 totals 16 residues. The source was peripheral blood, collected before any cancer treatment. The receptor was isolated from a female donor older than 55 with stage I lung adenocarcinoma. This chain uses TRBV5-1 with TRBJ2-7, with D possibly matching TRBD2 (5 bases). This CDR3 reads CASSLFPGTRASEQYF. The CDR3 DNA follows: TGCGCCAGCAGCTTGTTTCCGGGAACCCGAGCCTCCGAGCAGTACTTC. The variable domain in full, completed from reference TRBV5-1 and TRBJ2-7, reads KAGVTQTPRYLIKTRGQQVTLSCSPISGHRSVSWYQQTPGQGLQFLFEYFSETQRNKGNFPGRFSGRQFSNSRSEMNVSTLELGDSALYLCASSLFPGTRASEQYFGPGTRLTVT.